These T cell receptor beta chains were read from a single sample in a study of shared clonotypes between healthy human individuals. Using immunoSEQ multiplex PCR, the repertoire was profiled, and TCRdb retains in-frame clones only, with some absent. The sample lists 1.5 million to 2.5 million clones, about 94% occurring once. Sequenced sample: naive CD8+ T cells sorted from blood. All receptors derive from a man between 18 and 35 years old in good health. Each CDR3 is given with its conserved first and last residue. D genes are given only for firm matches. Size is stated for part of the rows, as once, few or many counts, or as a class when the clone is expanded.

TRBD1	.	TRBJ2-7	TRBV5-5	14	TGTGCCAGCAGCTTGGGTGGACAGGGTTACGAGCAGTACTTC	CASSLGGQGYEQYF
.	.	TRBJ2-6	TRBV10-2	14	TGCGCCAGCAGCGACGTCTCTGGGGCCAACGTCCTGACTTTC	CASSDVSGANVLTF
TRBD1	.	TRBJ1-3	TRBV4-3	18	TGCGCCAGCAGCCAATTGACAGGGGGATTTTTAACTAACAACACCATATATTTT	CASSQLTGGFLTNNTIYF
TRBD1	.	TRBJ2-3	TRBV14	15	TGTGCCAGCAGCCCGGGGACAGCTAGCACAGATACGCAGTATTTT	CASSPGTASTDTQYF
TRBD2	.	TRBJ2-7	TRBV15	20	TGTGCCACCAGCAGCCTCCTTGTTGGACTAGCGGTTAATTCGACCTACGAGCAGTACTTC	CATSSLLVGLAVNSTYEQYF
.	.	TRBJ1-3	TRBV28	12	TGTGCCAGCAGTCCTCAAGGAAACACCATATATTTT	CASSPQGNTIYF
.	.	TRBJ2-5	TRBV13	11	TGTGCCAGCAGCCTCCAAGAGACCCAGTACTTC	CASSLQETQYF
.	.	TRBJ1-4	TRBV28	15	TGTGCCAGCAGAAGCTCCTCTGCAACTAATGAAAAACTGTTTTTT	CASRSSSATNEKLFF
TRBD2	.	TRBJ2-1	TRBV30	15	TGTGCCTGGAGTGGACTAGCGGACTCCTACAATGAGCAGTTCTTC	CAWSGLADSYNEQFF
TRBD2	.	TRBJ2-1	TRBV6-5	15	TGTGCCAGCAGTTACGAAGCGGGAGAGACTTTTGAGCAGTTCTTC	CASSYEAGETFEQFF
TRBD2	.	TRBJ2-1	TRBV25-1	14	TGTGCCAGCGGATGGGGACTAGAATACAATGAGCAGTTCTTC	CASGWGLEYNEQFF
.	.	TRBJ1-4	TRBV11-1	16	TGTGCCAGCAGCCCCCGCCCGGGATTTCAGGATGAAAAACTGTTTTTT	CASSPRPGFQDEKLFF
.	.	TRBJ2-1	TRBV9	14	TGTGCCAGCAGCGTGACTCAGGGGTACAATGAGCAGTTCTTC	CASSVTQGYNEQFF
.	.	TRBJ1-1	TRBV6-1	16	TGTGCCAGCAGTGAAGGTAAAGGGCTAATGAACACTGAAGCTTTCTTT	CASSEGKGLMNTEAFF
.	.	TRBJ1-6	TRBV30	16	TGTGCCTGGAGTGATCTGGGGGAAGGGCATAATTCACCCCTCCACTTT	CAWSDLGEGHNSPLHF
.	.	TRBJ2-7	TRBV2	13	TGTGCCAGCAGTCCTGGGGTCTCCTACGAGCAGTACTTC	CASSPGVSYEQYF
.	.	TRBJ2-7	TRBV5-1	15	TGCGCCAGCAGCTTGGCTAGCATGGGCTCCTACGAGCAGTACTTC	CASSLASMGSYEQYF
TRBD1	.	TRBJ1-2	TRBV9	14	TGTGCCAGCAAGGAAAGCGGGACAGTCTATGGCTACACCTTC	CASKESGTVYGYTF
.	.	TRBJ2-1	TRBV7-9	9	TGTGCCAGCGGCGCTGAGCAGTTCTTC	CASGAEQFF
TRBD1	.	TRBJ1-5	TRBV27	14	TGTGCCAGCAGTTTTACAGGGGAGAATCAGCCCCAGCATTTT	CASSFTGENQPQHF
.	.	TRBJ1-2	TRBV10-2	11	TGCGCCGGGGTGGGGGACGGAGGCTACACCTTC	CAGVGDGGYTF
.	.	TRBJ1-1	TRBV25-1	13	TGTGCCAGCAGTGCAGGGGTGGGGACTGAAGCTTTCTTT	CASSAGVGTEAFF
.	.	TRBJ2-1	TRBV12-5	13	TGTGCTAGTGGACTAGGGGTCTACAATGAGCAGTTCTTC	CASGLGVYNEQFF
.	few	TRBJ1-1	TRBV14	13	TGTGCCAGCAGTCCCCCGGCCCGTACGGAAGCTTTCTTT	CASSPPARTEAFF
.	.	TRBJ1-1	TRBV10-1	13	TGCGCCAGCAGTGAGTCAGCGGGCACTGAAGCTTTCTTT	CASSESAGTEAFF
.	.	TRBJ1-2	TRBV6-4	15	TGTGCCAGCAGTGACGAAGGACGGACTAACTATGGCTACACCTTC	CASSDEGRTNYGYTF
.	.	TRBJ2-1	TRBV19	18	TGTGCCAGTAGTATAGATCGACCCTATCAAAGGAGCTACAATGAGCAGTTCTTC	CASSIDRPYQRSYNEQFF
.	.	TRBJ2-7	TRBV5-6	14	TGTGCCAGCAGCTTGTTAGCGGCCCCCTACGAGCAGTACTTC	CASSLLAAPYEQYF
.	.	TRBJ2-7	TRBV6-5	13	TGTGCCAGCAGCGCGGGCGCCGGCTACGAGCAGTACTTC	CASSAGAGYEQYF
.	.	TRBJ2-1	TRBV20-1	10	TGCAGTGCCACTTACTTTGAGCAGTTCTTC	CSATYFEQFF
.	.	TRBJ1-1	TRBV28	14	TGTGCCAGCAGTTTAGGCCAGTTGAACACTGAAGCTTTCTTT	CASSLGQLNTEAFF
.	.	TRBJ2-7	TRBV6-5	10	TGTGCCAGCAATAATTACGAGCAGTACTTC	CASNNYEQYF
TRBD2	.	TRBJ2-7	TRBV7-9	16	TGTGCCAGCAGCTTGGCCGGGACTAGCGGGTATGACGAGCAGTACTTC	CASSLAGTSGYDEQYF
.	few	TRBJ2-7	TRBV4-1	13	TGCGCCAGCAGCCAAGGGGGGGCCTACGAGCAGTACTTC	CASSQGGAYEQYF
.	.	TRBJ1-2	TRBV7-2	13	TGTGCCAGCAGCCCTCAGACTTCCCCGGTCTACACCTTC	CASSPQTSPVYTF
TRBD2	.	TRBJ2-1	TRBV29-1	16	TGCAGCGTTGGAACAGCGGGAGTGAGGGTTGACAATGAGCAGTTCTTC	CSVGTAGVRVDNEQFF
TRBD2	.	TRBJ2-7	TRBV5-1	16	TGCGCCAGCAGCTTGGCCCCAGCGGGAGGTCCTCTCGAGCAGTACTTC	CASSLAPAGGPLEQYF
.	.	TRBJ2-3	TRBV30	14	TGTGCCTGGAGTGGAGTGGGCTCTGTAGATACGCAGTATTTT	CAWSGVGSVDTQYF
.	.	TRBJ2-7	TRBV28	12	TGTGCCAGCAGTTTTGGTGCTCACGAGCAGTACTTC	CASSFGAHEQYF
.	.	TRBJ2-3	TRBV27	17	TGTGCCAGCCGCCGGGGATACCTAGGTACTAGCACAGATACGCAGTATTTT	CASRRGYLGTSTDTQYF
TRBD2	.	TRBJ2-7	TRBV11-2	16	TGTGCCAGCAGCTTAGGAACTAGCGGGGTCTCCTACGAGCAGTACTTC	CASSLGTSGVSYEQYF
.	.	TRBJ2-2	TRBV19	16	TGTGCCAGTAGGACGACCCAGGGGATGGACACCGGGGAGCTGTTTTTT	CASRTTQGMDTGELFF
TRBD1	.	TRBJ1-6	TRBV9	15	TGTGCCAGCAGCCCCTATGGGACAGAAGATTCACCCCTCCACTTT	CASSPYGTEDSPLHF